The 18 T cell receptor beta chains given below trace back to one sample, sequenced in a study of Graves' ophthalmopathy and Graves' hyperthyroidism. RNA transcripts served as template for amplifying TCR beta CDR3 sequences. Second-round multiplex PCR followed a first-round RT-PCR using HTBI primers. TCRdb itself ran the multiplex PCR reads through MiXCR, one entry per CDR3 protein. The repertoire holds 400,000 or so distinct CDR3 sequences, with roughly a sixth as singletons. The specimen was peripheral blood. These receptors came from an adult woman with stable Graves' hyperthyroidism.

This clonotype has ten or more counts. The chain joins TRBV20-1 to TRBJ2-7, with 7 bases matching TRBD2. V was clipped by 4 bases and J by 3 bases; unmatched bases: 9. CDR3 length equals 14 residues. Germline-derived CDR1 and CDR2 are DFQATT and SNEGSKA (reference sequence). The CDR3 loop reads CSATSGEPIYEQYF. CDR3 DNA: TGCAGTGCTACTAGCGGAGAGCCTATCTACGAGCAGTACTTC.

At least ten counts were recorded for this clonotype. The rearrangement links TRBV27 to TRBJ1-5, with 8 nucleotides matching TRBD1. V was clipped by 5 bases and J by 7 bases; unmatched bases: 10. CDR1 and CDR2 (germline): MNHEY, SMNVEV (reference sequence). The CDR3 has 15 residues. The DNA for the CDR3 is TGTGCCAGCAGTCGAGACAGGGGAGTCAGGCAGCCCCAGCATTTT. Its translation: CASSRDRGVRQPQHF.

In this sample, this clonotype turned up many times. The chain is built from TRBV6-5 and TRBJ1-2, with TRBD1 as a possible D gene (6 bases). V lost 6 bases and J 1 base, leaving 9 bases between the germline ends. The germline gives CDR1 MNHEY, CDR2 SVGAGI. This CDR3 has 13 amino acids. CDR3 region: CASRKDSNYGYTF. The CDR3 DNA follows: TGTGCCAGCAGAAAGGACAGTAACTATGGCTACACCTTC.

The chain combines TRBV24-1 with TRBJ2-1; D perhaps matches TRBD1 (6 bases). The germline CDR1 and CDR2 sequences are KGHDR and SFDVKD. CDR3 length: 16 residues. V was shortened by 3 bases and J by 4 bases, with 15 bases between the two germline ends. Here the CDR3 reads CATSDPHRAPYNEQFF. The CDR3 DNA is TGTGCCACCAGTGATCCCCACAGGGCCCCATACAATGAGCAGTTCTTC.

Points on this clonotype: This may stem from a read error, because a much larger clone lies one nucleotide away. This chain connects TRBV2 to TRBJ2-5; TRBD2 matches at 14 bases. Germline V CDR1 and CDR2: SNHLY, FYNNEI. CDR3 length equals 16 residues. The CDR3 here is CASRDRLAGGQEPQYF. As DNA, the CDR3 is TGTGCCAGCAGGGACAGACTAGCGGGGGGGCAAGAGCCCCAGTACTTC.

This clonotype was seen at least ten times. The genes are TRBV28 and TRBJ2-7, with D possibly being TRBD2 (6 bases). Between the trimmed V and J ends, which lost 2 bases and 1 base, there was a span of 18 bases. The V gene's germline CDR1 is MDHEN and CDR2 SYDVKM. There are 17 residues in the CDR3. The CDR3 nucleotides are TGTGCCAGCAGTTTAGGGCCCCCAGGGACTTCGTCCTACGAGCAGTACTTC. Its translation is CASSLGPPGTSSYEQYF.

The rearrangement uses TRBV6-1 and TRBJ1-1, with D maybe TRBD1 (6 bases). The CDR3 contains 15 residues. The V gene's germline CDR1 is MNHNS and CDR2 SASEGT. V lost 6 bases, J lost 1 base, and 15 bases lay in between. The CDR3, as DNA: TGTGCCAGCAGAACGGCGGGGACACAGAACACTGAAGCTTTCTTT. Its translation: CASRTAGTQNTEAFF.

This clonotype was counted ten times or more. The chain joins TRBV6-1 to TRBJ1-1, with D hard to call. V dropped 1 base and J dropped 7 bases, with 10 bases sitting between them. The germline V gene encodes CDR1 MNHNS and CDR2 SASEGT. The CDR3 runs 13 residues. CDR3 nucleotide sequence: TGTGCCAGCAGTGAAGTGCGGCCACGTGAAGCTTTCTTT. Translation: CASSEVRPREAFF.

Here the CDR3 reads CASSLGAGLGELFF. The CDR3, as DNA: TGTGCCAGCAGCTTAGGAGCCGGACTCGGGGAGCTGTTTTTT. The genes are TRBV11-2 and TRBJ2-2, with D possibly TRBD2 on 5 matching bases. The germline V and J ends were trimmed by 1 base and 7 bases, with 10 bases remaining between them. The CDR3 contains 14 residues. Germline V gene lookup returns CDR1 SGHAT and CDR2 FQNNGV.

This clonotype was recorded many times. The V gene is TRBV20-1, the J gene TRBJ2-5, with 9 bases that match TRBD2. The V segment lost 0 bases and the J segment 4 bases; nucleotides outside the gene matches: 9. The germline gives CDR1 DFQATT, CDR2 SNEGSKA (reference sequence). CDR3 length: 16 amino acids. This CDR3 reads CSAREVAGEWRETQYF. CDR3 bases: TGCAGTGCTAGAGAGGTAGCGGGAGAGTGGAGAGAGACCCAGTACTTC.

This clonotype was seen ten or more times. This chain links TRBV2 with TRBJ2-7; weak D call: TRBD1 (6 bases). Germline-derived CDR1 and CDR2 are SNHLY and FYNNEI. Trimming shortened V by 4 bases and J by 3 bases, and 13 bases separated the two germline ends. The CDR3 is made up of 14 amino acids. The DNA for the CDR3 is TGTGCCAGCAGTGCACAGGGCCTCGACTACGAGCAGTACTTC. As protein: CASSAQGLDYEQYF.

This clonotype has a count of ten or more. The rearrangement joins TRBV25-1 to TRBJ2-5, with unresolved D. The CDR3 runs 10 residues. Trimming removed 9 bases at V and 5 bases at J, with 7 bases between. From germline, CDR1 is MGHDK and CDR2 SYGVNS. Here the CDR3 DNA reads TGTGCCAGGGGTAGGGAGACCCAGTACTTC. Amino acids: CARGRETQYF.

About this clonotype itself: A much larger clonotype is one base distant, so this may be a read error. J is TRBJ1-2 and V is TRBV5-1; D possibly corresponds to TRBD1 (5 bases). The V end lost 6 bases, the J end lost 3 bases, and 12 bases lay between the germline ends. The CDR3 has 13 amino acids. CDR1 and CDR2 (germline): SGHRS, YFSETQ. The CDR3 protein is CASTPGRDYGYTF. The CDR3 DNA reads as TGCGCCAGCACCCCGGGCAGGGACTATGGCTACACCTTC.

The table lists this clonotype with many counts. The CDR3: CASSLDRWRTTGANVLTF. CDR3 DNA sequence: TGTGCCAGCAGCTTAGATCGTTGGCGGACGACTGGGGCCAACGTCCTGACTTTC. The rearrangement joins TRBV11-2 to TRBJ2-6; D remains ambiguous. Germline loops: CDR1 SGHAT, CDR2 FQNNGV. V was trimmed by 0 bases and J by 2 bases, leaving 14 bases between them. The CDR3 covers 18 residues.

In this sample, this clonotype turned up many times. The CDR3 protein is CASSHGRAGVETQYF. The CDR3 DNA follows: TGCGCCAGCAGCCACGGCCGAGCGGGAGTTGAGACCCAGTACTTC. The chain links TRBV4-1 to TRBJ2-5; 8 bases are shared with TRBD2. Germline loops: CDR1 MGHRA, CDR2 YSYEKL. J gave up 5 bases and V 3 bases, and 8 bases lay outside the gene matches. CDR3 size: 15 residues.

J is TRBJ2-7 and V is TRBV6-1; D might be TRBD2 (5 bases). V was pared by 1 base and J by 5 bases, with 9 bases between. The CDR3 runs 13 residues. Germline V gives CDR1 MNHNS, CDR2 SASEGT. CDR3 sequence: CASSEERSDEQYF. The CDR3 region has the DNA TGTGCCAGCAGTGAAGAGCGGAGTGACGAGCAGTACTTC.

This clonotype was seen only a few times. The gene calls are TRBV2 and TRBJ1-5, with D unresolved. Trimming removed 9 bases from V and 9 bases from J, with 18 bases in between. This CDR3 has 13 residues. Germline loops: CDR1 SNHLY, CDR2 FYNNEI. Here the CDR3 reads CASQRSRDRPQHF. DNA for the CDR3: TGTGCCAGTCAGAGGAGCCGGGATCGGCCCCAGCATTTT.

This clonotype was observed many times. The rearrangement links TRBV28 to TRBJ1-2; D may be TRBD1 (6 bases). The CDR3 extends over 16 amino acids. The germline CDR1 and CDR2 sequences are MDHEN and SYDVKM. V lost 6 bases to trimming and J lost 1 base, with 18 bases between them. Written as DNA, the CDR3 is TGTGCCAGCAGCCGATGGGGGACACAGGTTAACTATGGCTACACCTTC. Protein: CASSRWGTQVNYGYTF.